The 30 T cell receptor beta chains presented below share a single source sample, sequenced in a study of human T cells and chemical hapten exposure. Unfractionated whole blood was the source from which total RNA was extracted. The library attached unique molecular identifiers to individual cDNA molecules. TCRdb reanalysed the reads using MiXCR and keeps one entry per CDR3 protein. The table lists about 120,000 distinct CDR3 sequences, around 9% of them singletons. Sequenced sample: whole blood. Receptor source: a human donor in good health. Some clones in this sample may be carry-over from other donors' samples.

This clonotype was seen more than once but under ten times. The chain carries TRBV20-1 and TRBJ2-1; TRBD1 matches at 8 bases. J was trimmed by 8 bases and V by 2 bases; bases with no gene match: 2. This CDR3 is 12 amino acids long. The V gene's germline CDR1 is DFQATT and CDR2 SNEGSKA (reference sequence). CDR3 protein: CSARQGADEQFF. The DNA of the CDR3 is TGCAGTGCTAGACAGGGGGCCGATGAGCAGTTCTTC.

V and J are TRBV7-2 and TRBJ2-3, with TRBD2 matching over 7 bases. V trimming: 5 bases; J trimming: 2 bases; junction bases outside the gene matches: 4. Per germline, CDR1 SGHTA and CDR2 FQGNSA. CDR3 size: 14 residues. The DNA for the CDR3 is TGTGCCAGCAGCCCTGGACTAGTCACAGATACGCAGTATTTT. Protein: CASSPGLVTDTQYF.

This clonotype was recorded many times. The chain recombines TRBV3-1 with TRBJ1-2; D is unresolved. The germline V gene encodes CDR1 LGHDT and CDR2 YNNKEL (reference sequence). CDR3 length: 13 residues. The ends were cut back, 3 bases at V and 2 bases at J, with 7 bases in the middle. This chain's CDR3 is CASSQKLNYGYTF. The CDR3 DNA sequence: TGTGCCAGCAGCCAGAAACTCAACTATGGCTACACCTTC.

The chain joins TRBV6-2 or TRBV6-3 to TRBJ2-1; 9 bases are shared with TRBD1. Germline V gene lookup returns CDR1 MNHEY and CDR2 SVGEGT. The CDR3 extends over 12 amino acids. V lost 10 bases to trimming and J lost 6 bases; unmatched junction nucleotides: 4. The CDR3 sequence is CATQTGGNEQFF. In DNA, the CDR3 is TGTGCCACCCAGACAGGGGGCAATGAGCAGTTCTTC.

The chain recombines TRBV5-5 with TRBJ1-5, with 9 bases identical to TRBD1. Germline CDR1 reads SGHKS; CDR2 reads YYEKEE (reference sequence). This CDR3 is 15 amino acids long. The V segment lost 4 bases and the J segment 1 base; nucleotides outside the gene matches: 3. Written as DNA, the CDR3 is TGTGCCAGCAGCCAACAGGGGGCGAGCAATCAGCCCCAGCATTTT. Residues: CASSQQGASNQPQHF.

The gene calls are TRBV9 and TRBJ1-2, with 7 bases aligning to TRBD1. V gave up 0 bases and J gave up 4 bases; unmatched junction bases: 9. The germline V gene encodes CDR1 SGDLS and CDR2 YYNGEE. The CDR3 spans 16 residues. CDR3 sequence: CASSVDPDRPIYGYTF. CDR3 in DNA: TGTGCCAGCAGCGTAGATCCGGACAGGCCCATCTATGGCTACACCTTC.

This clonotype was detected a few times. The genes are TRBV11-2 and TRBJ2-1; D is undetermined. The CDR3 sequence is 17 residues long. Per the germline V gene, CDR1 is SGHAT and CDR2 is FQNNGV. V was shortened by 3 bases and J by 7 bases, with 22 bases between the two germline ends. Here the CDR3 reads CASSFHSTNNDPNEQFF. CDR3 coding DNA: TGTGCCAGCAGCTTCCACTCCACTAACAATGACCCGAATGAGCAGTTCTTC. The complete variable domain, with remaining parts taken from reference TRBV11-2 and TRBJ2-1, reads EAGVAQSPRYKIIEKRQSVAFWCNPISGHATLYWYQQILGQGPKLLIQFQNNGVVDDSQLPKDRFSAERLKGVDSTLKIQPAKLEDSAVYLCASSFHSTNNDPNEQFFGPGTRLTVL.

This clonotype was seen more than once but under ten times. V gene TRBV10-3 combines with J gene TRBJ2-3; TRBD1 agrees at 12 bases. Looked up from germline, CDR1 is ENHRY and CDR2 is SYGVKD. The junction had 3 bases not matched to a gene; V was cut back by 6 bases and J by 2 bases. The CDR3 runs 15 residues. The CDR3 DNA sequence: TGTGCCATCAGACCGGGACAGGGGGCCACAGATACGCAGTATTTT. This encodes CAIRPGQGATDTQYF.

This clonotype has only a few counts. This chain uses TRBV27 with TRBJ2-2; 11 bases match TRBD1. V lost 3 bases and J lost 6; bases outside the gene matches: 3. The CDR3 is 15 amino acids. Germline V lookup: CDR1 MNHEY, CDR2 SMNVEV (reference sequence). The CDR3, as DNA: TGTGCCAGCAGTTTCCGGGACAGGGGGTCCGGGGAGCTGTTTTTT. It translates to CASSFRDRGSGELFF.

This clonotype has at least ten counts. The chain carries TRBV29-1 and TRBJ2-3; 7 positions match TRBD2. Trimming removed 1 base from V and 1 base from J; junction bases left unmatched: 2. The CDR3 is made up of 14 amino acids. CDR1 is SQVTM, CDR2 ANQGSEA, per germline. The CDR3 is CSVEGGGGTDTQYF. For the CDR3, the DNA is TGCAGCGTTGAAGGGGGGGGAGGCACAGATACGCAGTATTTT.

This clonotype was counted at least ten times. The rearrangement links TRBV20-1 to TRBJ2-1; 13 bases line up with TRBD2. The trim removed 3 bases at V and 7 bases at J, leaving 6 bases unmatched. Germline V CDR1 and CDR2: DFQATT, SNEGSKA (reference sequence). There are 15 residues in the CDR3. CDR3 sequence (DNA): TGCAGTGCTAGTACTAGCGGGGGGGCCGGGAATGAGCAGTTCTTC. It translates to CSASTSGGAGNEQFF.

This clonotype was seen a few times. The CDR3: CASSEWAGWDQPQHF. In DNA form, the CDR3 reads TGTGCCAGCAGTGAATGGGCAGGGTGGGATCAGCCCCAGCATTTT. This sequence joins TRBV6-1 and TRBJ1-5, with D possibly being TRBD1 (5 bases). Trimming shortened V by 2 bases and J by 5 bases, and 13 bases separated the two germline ends. Germline loops: CDR1 MNHNS, CDR2 SASEGT. The CDR3 covers 15 residues.

This clonotype was detected many times. The rearrangement links TRBV20-1 to TRBJ1-2, with no clear D. This CDR3 region has 13 residues. Germline CDR1 is DFQATT and CDR2 is SNEGSKA (reference sequence). V lost 3 bases and J lost 1, with 9 bases in between. CDR3 bases: TGCAGTGCTAGCGGCAGGAGTAACTATGGCTACACCTTC. Its protein product is CSASGRSNYGYTF.

In its sample, this clonotype was seen a few times. This chain uses TRBV5-1 with TRBJ1-1, with D maybe TRBD1 (5 bases). Trimming cost V 2 bases and J 5 bases, with 10 bases left between them. CDR1 and CDR2 from the germline V gene are SGHRS and YFSETQ. CDR3 size: 13 residues. The CDR3, as DNA: TGCGCCAGCAGCTTCAGGGTTGGGACTGAAGCTTTCTTT. Amino acid sequence: CASSFRVGTEAFF.

This clonotype came up many times. The gene calls are TRBV6-5 and TRBJ1-6, with 7 bases aligning to TRBD1. The CDR3 is 18 amino acids. Germline CDR1 MNHEY, CDR2 SVGAGI. V lost 0 bases to trimming and J lost 0 bases; unmatched junction nucleotides: 5. CDR3 loop: CASSYSRAGGSYNSPLHF. The DNA for the CDR3 is TGTGCCAGCAGTTACTCGAGGGCAGGGGGCTCCTATAATTCACCCCTCCACTTT.

This clonotype has ten or more counts. The CDR3 DNA reads TGCAGCGTAAGGACCGGCGGGGGTCAGCCCCAGCATTTT. Residues: CSVRTGGGQPQHF. The V and J genes are TRBV29-1 and TRBJ1-5, with D possibly matching TRBD1 (5 bases). The germline V and J ends were trimmed by 6 bases and 6 bases, with 15 bases remaining between them. CDR1 is SQVTM and CDR2 is ANQGSEA in the germline V gene. CDR3 length equals 13 residues. The full variable domain, its missing parts supplied by reference TRBV29-1 and TRBJ1-5, is SAVISQKPSRDICQRGTSLTIQCQVDSQVTMMFWYRQQPGQSLTLIATANQGSEATYESGFVIDKFPISRPNLTFSTLTVSNMSPEDSSIYLCSVRTGGGQPQHFGDGTRLSIL.

The J gene is TRBJ2-3, the V gene TRBV10-1, with 9 bases aligning to TRBD1. The CDR3 is 15 amino acids. J lost 5 bases, V lost 0 bases, and 3 bases had no gene match. Looked up from germline, CDR1 is WNHNN and CDR2 is SYGVQD (reference sequence). The CDR3 nucleotides read TGCGCCAGCAGTGAGTCGACAGGGGGAAGAGATACGCAGTATTTT. Amino acids: CASSESTGGRDTQYF.

The rearrangement uses TRBV19 and TRBJ1-1; D gene uncertain. In germline, CDR1 is LNHDA, CDR2 SQIVND (reference sequence). CDR3 length: 14 residues. Trimming left V 5 bases short and J 0 bases short, with 10 bases between. Written as DNA, the CDR3 is TGTGCCAGTAGTCCCCAGGTTATGAACACTGAAGCTTTCTTT. Translated: CASSPQVMNTEAFF. Variable domain in full (rest from reference TRBV19 and TRBJ1-1): DGGITQSPKYLFRKEGQNVTLSCEQNLNHDAMYWYRQDPGQGLRLIYYSQIVNDFQKGDIAEGYSVSREKKESFPLTVTSAQKNPTAFYLCASSPQVMNTEAFFGQGTRLTVV.

In this sample, this clonotype turned up a few times. The genes are TRBV6-2 or TRBV6-3 and TRBJ2-7; D not certain. Germline V gene sequence: CDR1 MNHEY, CDR2 SVGEGT. V was clipped by 0 bases and J by 0 bases, with 3 bases between them. CDR3 length: 13 amino acids. DNA for the CDR3: TGTGCCAGCAGTTACTCGCGCTCCTACGAGCAGTACTTC. Amino acids: CASSYSRSYEQYF.

The sample holds many counts of this clonotype. This sequence joins TRBV29-1 and TRBJ1-2, with 11 bases that match TRBD1. The CDR3 contains 16 residues. V was pared by 0 bases and J by 4 bases, with 7 bases of the junction left unmatched. The V gene's germline CDR1 is SQVTM and CDR2 ANQGSEA. In nucleotides, the CDR3 is TGCAGCGTTGAAGAAGGAGGACAGGGGGCTCCCTATGGCTACACCTTC. Its protein product is CSVEEGGQGAPYGYTF.

This clonotype was counted many times. V and J are TRBV19 and TRBJ1-2, with D perhaps matching TRBD1 (5 bases). The V gene's germline CDR1 is LNHDA and CDR2 SQIVND (reference sequence). V lost 5 bases, J lost 5 bases, and 15 bases lay in between. This CDR3 spans 14 amino acids. CDR3 DNA sequence: TGTGCCAGTAGTCCGAGTTGGGGGATATATGGCTACACCTTC. It encodes CASSPSWGIYGYTF.

This clonotype was seen many times. The chain uses TRBV7-2 and TRBJ2-1; the match to TRBD1 covers 8 bases. The CDR3 spans 19 residues. After removal of 1 base from V and 7 bases from J, the junction contained 18 bases not matched to a gene. Germline V gene data show CDR1 as SGHTA and CDR2 as FQGNSA. The CDR3 here is CASSLVAPASYDRGNEQFF. CDR3 nucleotides: TGTGCCAGCAGCTTAGTAGCCCCAGCGAGCTACGACAGGGGAAATGAGCAGTTCTTC.

This clonotype was detected only a few times. Here the CDR3 DNA reads TGTGCCAGCAGTCGAGTGACAGGGGTCCGCTATGGCTACACCTTC. Translating it yields CASSRVTGVRYGYTF. This chain joins TRBV12-3 or TRBV12-4 and TRBJ1-2, with 8 bases matching TRBD1. V trimming: 5 bases; J trimming: 4 bases; junction bases outside the gene matches: 9. The CDR3 consists of 15 residues.

As regards this clonotype: A much more abundant neighbour one base away suggests this may be a read error. The conserved closing phenylalanine or tryptophan is absent in this CDR3, likely reflecting a read error. V and J are TRBV29-1 and TRBJ1-1, with a possible D match to TRBD1 (5 bases). V dropped 4 bases and J dropped 7 bases, with 7 bases sitting between them. Germline CDR1 is SQVTM and CDR2 is ANQGSEA. The CDR3 spans 10 residues. The CDR3 DNA sequence: TGCAGCGTTGGGGGGATTGAAGCTTTCTTA. Translated, it gives CSVGGIEAFL.

A remark on this clonotype: This sequence may be a read error, since a much larger clone differs from it by one base. The missing conserved phenylalanine or tryptophan at the end of this CDR3 makes a read error likely. This chain links TRBV24-1 with TRBJ2-7; no clear D gene. The germline V gene has CDR1 KGHDR and CDR2 SFDVKD. The V gene lost 3 bases and the J gene lost 0 bases, with 8 bases spanning the gap. The CDR3 loop spans 14 amino acids. The CDR3 DNA reads as TGTGCCACCAGTGATCCTGGGTTCTCCTACGAGCAGTACTAC. Residues: CATSDPGFSYEQYY.

This chain links TRBV11-2 with TRBJ2-7; D might be TRBD2 (5 bases). This CDR3 is 13 amino acids long. V was cut by 1 base and J by 3 bases, with 7 bases left in between. The V gene's germline CDR1 is SGHAT and CDR2 FQNNGV. The CDR3: CASSLVGNYEQYF. The CDR3 nucleotides read TGTGCCAGCAGCTTAGTCGGGAACTACGAGCAGTACTTC.

This clonotype occurred many times. This chain uses TRBV6-6 with TRBJ1-3, with D uncertain. CDR1 is MNHNY, CDR2 SVGAGI, per germline (reference sequence). Trimming cost V 6 bases and J 4 bases, with 10 bases left between them. The CDR3 extends over 13 amino acids. The CDR3 region is CASRVTAGNTIYF. The CDR3 DNA reads TGTGCCAGCAGGGTTACAGCGGGAAACACCATATATTTT.

The chain has TRBV2 and TRBJ2-7; no clear D. This CDR3 has 17 residues. V was trimmed by 3 bases and J by 0 bases, leaving 18 bases between them. Germline V gene lookup returns CDR1 SNHLY and CDR2 FYNNEI. CDR3 sequence (DNA): TGTGCCAGCAGTGACCCTAATCTGACGCCTAGCTCCTACGAGCAGTACTTC. Protein product: CASSDPNLTPSSYEQYF.

This clonotype has a count of ten or more. This chain links TRBV4-1 with TRBJ2-3; TRBD2 matches 11 bases. Germline V gene lookup returns CDR1 MGHRA and CDR2 YSYEKL. With V trimmed by 6 bases and J by 0 bases, 2 bases remained unmatched. This CDR3 contains 15 residues. The CDR3 loop reads CASRRLAGSTDTQYF. CDR3 nucleotide sequence: TGCGCCAGCAGACGACTAGCGGGAAGCACAGATACGCAGTATTTT.

This clonotype was recorded many times. V is TRBV6-1 and J is TRBJ1-6; the match to TRBD1 covers 7 bases. The V gene end was trimmed by 1 base and the J gene end by 9 bases; junction bases not matched to a gene: 9. Germline V lookup: CDR1 MNHNS, CDR2 SASEGT. The CDR3 spans 16 residues. Written as DNA, the CDR3 is TGTGCCAGCAGTGAAGAGGGGGCCGGCCCCCGTTCACCCCTCCACTTT. It translates to CASSEEGAGPRSPLHF.